These 25 T cell receptor beta chains share one sample of origin, sequenced in a study of shared clonotypes between healthy human individuals. Terminally differentiated effector memory CD45RA+ cells were excluded from the naive CD8 cells, which were CD45RO-negative and positively selected for CCR7. Repertoires were generated with immunoSEQ multiplex PCR, while TCRdb's copy carries only in-frame clones and drops some. The data show 550,000 to 750,000 clones, with around 90% seen just once and approximately 22% held by the top ten. Sample: naive CD8+ T cells sorted from blood. All receptors derive from a man younger than 45 in good health.

The V call is TRBV28, the J call TRBJ2-7, with 8 bases aligning to TRBD2. Germline CDR1 is MDHEN and CDR2 is SYDVKM. The junction had 12 bases not matched to a gene; V was cut back by 6 bases and J by 5 bases. This CDR3 has 15 residues. DNA for the CDR3: TGTGCCAGCAGGGGACTAGTCCTGGGCCGCCACGAGCAGTACTTC. Protein product: CASRGLVLGRHEQYF. The full variable domain, in which reference TRBV28 and TRBJ2-7 provide the parts outside the CDR3, is DVKVTQSSRYLVKRTGEKVFLECVQDMDHENMFWYRQDPGLGLRLIYFSYDVKMKEKGDIPEGYSVSREKKERFSLILESASTNQTSMYLCASRGLVLGRHEQYFGPGTRLTVT.

The chain couples TRBV7-9 to TRBJ1-4; 10 nucleotides line up with TRBD1. The CDR3 loop spans 15 amino acids. CDR1 is SEHNR, CDR2 FQNEAQ, per germline (reference sequence). Trimming cost V 5 bases and J 7 bases; bases outside gene matches: 7. The CDR3: CASSLRQGALEKLFF. The DNA of the CDR3 is TGTGCCAGCAGCCTCAGACAGGGGGCGCTTGAAAAACTGTTTTTT.

The CDR3 region has the DNA TGTGCCAGTAGTCCCTCTAGCGGGACCTACAATGAGCAGTTCTTC. This translates into CASSPSSGTYNEQFF. This chain uses TRBV19 with TRBJ2-1, with 9 bases identical to TRBD2. After removal of 5 bases from V and 2 bases from J, the junction contained 4 bases not matched to a gene. In germline, CDR1 is LNHDA, CDR2 SQIVND (reference sequence). The length of the CDR3 is 15 residues.

The CDR3, as DNA: TGTGCCAGCACGGTCATCGGAGGGCCCACAGATACGCAGTATTTT. Translating gives CASTVIGGPTDTQYF. The rearrangement links TRBV27 to TRBJ2-3; possibly TRBD2 for D (6 bases). The length of the CDR3 is 15 residues. CDR1 is MNHEY, CDR2 SMNVEV, per germline (reference sequence). The V end was cut by 7 bases, the J end by 2 bases, with 16 bases between.

J is TRBJ2-7 and V is TRBV2; D is tentatively TRBD1 or TRBD2 (5 bases each). Germline V lookup: CDR1 SNHLY, CDR2 FYNNEI. This CDR3 contains 14 residues. V was shortened by 9 bases and J by 2 bases, with 17 bases between the two germline ends. DNA of the CDR3: TGTGCCAGTTTAAATCCGGGGCCGCCCTACGAGCAGTACTTC. It yields the protein CASLNPGPPYEQYF.

J is TRBJ2-1 and V is TRBV25-1; D perhaps matches TRBD2 (6 bases). The CDR3 extends over 16 amino acids. Germline V CDR1 and CDR2: MGHDK, SYGVNS. V shed 1 base and J shed 1 base, with 11 bases lying between them. The CDR3 sequence: CASSEWGESSYNEQFF. CDR3 DNA: TGTGCCAGCAGTGAATGGGGGGAGAGTTCCTACAATGAGCAGTTCTTC.

The V and J genes are TRBV7-9 and TRBJ2-1; tentative D call: TRBD2 (6 bases). The CDR3 runs 14 residues. Trimming took off 5 bases at V and 8 bases at J, with 16 bases between the two ends. In germline, CDR1 is SEHNR, CDR2 FQNEAQ (reference sequence). CDR3 DNA sequence: TGTGCCAGCAGCCCGCGGGACCGCGGGTATGAGCAGTTCTTC. Translation: CASSPRDRGYEQFF.

V is TRBV7-9 and J is TRBJ2-1, with a possible D match to TRBD2 (6 bases). The CDR3 length is 14 residues. Trimming removed 5 bases from V and 7 bases from J, with 15 bases in between. CDR1 is SEHNR and CDR2 is FQNEAQ in the germline V gene (reference sequence). The CDR3 sequence: CASSGGARRNEQFF. The CDR3, as DNA: TGTGCCAGCAGCGGAGGGGCCCGGCGTAATGAGCAGTTCTTC.

The J gene is TRBJ2-7, the V gene TRBV19; D remains unclear. CDR1 is LNHDA and CDR2 is SQIVND in the germline V gene (reference sequence). The ends were cut back, 10 bases at V and 7 bases at J, with 20 bases in the middle. CDR3 length: 13 residues. For the CDR3, the DNA is TGTGCCACCGCGGTTGGTACCGCTAGGGAGCAGTACTTC. Its protein product is CATAVGTAREQYF.

The V gene is TRBV27, the J gene TRBJ2-1, with TRBD2 matching 12 bases. Germline loops: CDR1 MNHEY, CDR2 SMNVEV (reference sequence). The CDR3 length is 17 residues. V dropped 5 bases and J dropped 2; count of bases not matched to a gene: 7. The CDR3 region is CASSPRLAGVPYNEQFF. CDR3 sequence (DNA): TGTGCCAGCAGTCCGCGACTAGCGGGAGTTCCCTACAATGAGCAGTTCTTC.

This chain links TRBV7-9 with TRBJ1-4, with D possibly TRBD1 on 5 matching bases. V lost 4 bases to trimming and J lost 2 bases, with 11 bases between them. Germline CDR1 is SEHNR and CDR2 is FQNEAQ (reference sequence). The CDR3 is 15 residues long. The DNA of the CDR3 is TGTGCCAGCAGCTCTCGGGACGGTACTAATGAAAAACTGTTTTTT. It is translated as CASSSRDGTNEKLFF.

The chain joins TRBV9 to TRBJ1-5, with D maybe TRBD1 (5 bases). There are 14 residues in the CDR3. The germline V gene encodes CDR1 SGDLS and CDR2 YYNGEE. V was shortened by 4 bases and J by 3 bases, with 11 bases between the two germline ends. In nucleotides, the CDR3 is TGTGCCAGCAGCCCTCAGGGTTTCAATCAGCCCCAGCATTTT. It is translated as CASSPQGFNQPQHF. Combining the CDR3 with reference TRBV9 and TRBJ1-5 gives the whole variable domain DSGVTQTPKHLITATGQRVTLRCSPRSGDLSVYWYQQSLDQGLQFLIQYYNGEERAKGNILERFSAQQFPDLHSELNLSSLELGDSALYFCASSPQGFNQPQHFGDGTRLSIL.

This clone was seen a few times. The chain couples TRBV7-9 to TRBJ1-1, with unresolved D. CDR1 and CDR2 (germline): SEHNR, FQNEAQ (reference sequence). V lost 2 bases and J 7 bases, leaving 5 bases between the germline ends. CDR3 length: 11 amino acids. CDR3 region: CASSLIVEAFF. CDR3 DNA sequence: TGTGCCAGCAGCTTAATCGTTGAAGCTTTCTTT.

The V gene is TRBV6-6, the J gene TRBJ2-5; D call uncertain. Germline V lookup: CDR1 MNHNY, CDR2 SVGAGI (reference sequence). This CDR3 is 15 amino acids long. Trimming took off 5 bases at V and 6 bases at J, with 19 bases between the two ends. The CDR3 DNA follows: TGTGCCAGCAGTCTGACGGCCTACATTTTACAGACCCAGTACTTC. It specifies CASSLTAYILQTQYF.

The count of this clone is one. J is TRBJ2-2 and V is TRBV4-3; D is possibly TRBD2 (5 bases). Trimming pared 4 bases from V and 0 bases from J, leaving 15 bases between. The length of the CDR3 is 17 residues. Germline loops: CDR1 LGHNA, CDR2 YSLEER. This CDR3 reads CASSPGVAVANTGELFF. In nucleotides, the CDR3 is TGCGCCAGCAGCCCCGGGGTTGCGGTAGCGAACACCGGGGAGCTGTTTTTT.

The chain combines TRBV7-3 with TRBJ2-1; D remains ambiguous. With 5 bases removed from V and 7 bases from J, the gap between germline ends came to 18 bases. Germline V gene lookup returns CDR1 SGHTA and CDR2 FQGTGA. The CDR3 totals 15 residues. The CDR3 bases are TGTGCCAGCAGCCCATACCAGTCCGCCAGAAATGAGCAGTTCTTC. It is translated as CASSPYQSARNEQFF. Complete variable domain (other parts from reference TRBV7-3 and TRBJ2-1): GAGVSQTPSNKVTEKGKYVELRCDPISGHTALYWYRQSLGQGPEFLIYFQGTGAADDSGLPNDRFFAVRPEGSVSTLKIQRTERGDSAVYLCASSPYQSARNEQFFGPGTRLTVL.

The V call is TRBV15, the J call TRBJ2-3; 9 bases are shared with TRBD2. The CDR3 is 15 residues long. V lost 1 base, J lost 2 bases, and 1 base stayed unmatched. Germline loops: CDR1 LNHNV, CDR2 YYDKDF (reference sequence). CDR3 sequence: CATSRGLADTDTQYF. DNA of the CDR3: TGTGCCACCAGCAGAGGACTAGCGGACACAGATACGCAGTATTTT.

The chain joins TRBV18 to TRBJ1-5; D ambiguous. Germline-derived CDR1 and CDR2 are KGHSH and LQKENI. V gave up 2 bases and J gave up 4 bases, with 6 bases separating them. The CDR3 contains 13 residues. In DNA form, the CDR3 reads TGTGCCAGCTCACCAGGGTTTAATCAGCCCCAGCATTTT. Residues: CASSPGFNQPQHF.

This chain connects TRBV19 to TRBJ1-5, with D unresolved. V dropped 5 bases and J dropped 4 bases, with 15 bases sitting between them. Germline CDR1 is LNHDA and CDR2 is SQIVND (reference sequence). This CDR3 has 15 residues. In DNA, the CDR3 is TGTGCCAGTAGTGACCCGGGCCTAGGGAATCAGCCCCAGCATTTT. This codes for CASSDPGLGNQPQHF.

The rearrangement joins TRBV5-1 to TRBJ2-5; D is perhaps TRBD2 (6 bases). The CDR3 consists of 16 residues. Trimming pared 5 bases from V and 2 bases from J, leaving 19 bases between. Looked up from germline, CDR1 is SGHRS and CDR2 is YFSETQ. CDR3 sequence: CASSRGGRSLQETQYF. The CDR3 DNA sequence: TGCGCCAGCAGTCGGGGAGGAAGATCGTTACAAGAGACCCAGTACTTC.

The J gene is TRBJ1-1, the V gene TRBV28; tentative D call: TRBD1 (5 bases). This CDR3 is built from 15 residues. CDR1 is MDHEN, CDR2 SYDVKM, per germline. V lost 6 bases to trimming and J lost 5 bases, with 19 bases between them. CDR3 sequence reads: CASSPLWSGATEAFF. DNA of the CDR3: TGTGCCAGCAGCCCACTCTGGAGCGGGGCTACTGAAGCTTTCTTT.

Concerning this clone: This same CDR3 is encoded by further DNA sequences in the sample. The rearrangement joins TRBV6-5 to TRBJ1-2, with D maybe TRBD1 (5 bases). CDR3 length: 13 residues. V lost 2 bases, J lost 2 bases, and 6 bases lay in between. In germline, CDR1 is MNHEY, CDR2 SVGAGI. CDR3: CASSYGTNYGYTF. In DNA form, the CDR3 reads TGTGCCAGCAGTTACGGGACGAACTATGGCTACACCTTC.

In this sample, this clone turned up once. The chain employs TRBV19 and TRBJ2-2, with D possibly being TRBD1 or TRBD2 (5 bases each). Germline V gene lookup returns CDR1 LNHDA and CDR2 SQIVND (reference sequence). V was pared by 6 bases and J by 6 bases, with 14 bases between. The CDR3 is 14 residues long. CDR3 residues: CASSLGTPAGELFF. The DNA of the CDR3 is TGTGCCAGTAGCCTCGGGACCCCCGCCGGGGAGCTGTTTTTT.

The chain couples TRBV5-1 to TRBJ2-7, with D unclear. CDR1 and CDR2 from the germline V gene are SGHRS and YFSETQ. Trimming left V 2 bases short and J 1 base short, with 7 bases between. The CDR3 sequence is 13 residues long. Here the CDR3 DNA reads TGCGCCAGCAGCTTCTCCATTTCCTACGAGCAGTACTTC. Translated, it gives CASSFSISYEQYF.

This sequence joins TRBV27 and TRBJ2-1, with D possibly matching TRBD2 (6 bases). This CDR3 contains 16 residues. Germline V gene data show CDR1 as MNHEY and CDR2 as SMNVEV (reference sequence). The V end lost 2 bases, the J end lost 2 bases, and 13 bases lay between the germline ends. The CDR3 reads CASSLTGLATYNEQFF. The CDR3 DNA follows: TGTGCCAGCAGTTTAACCGGGCTAGCGACCTACAATGAGCAGTTCTTC.